This T cell receptor (beta chain) is drawn from a study of T cells in Graves' hyperthyroidism and ophthalmopathy. Study overall: Blood was drawn when the patient was first diagnosed and still untreated.

Template material for amplifying TCR beta CDR3 regions consisted of RNA transcripts. Using the HTBI primer set, a first-round RT-PCR was run on the TCR CDR3. TCRdb independently ran MiXCR on the multiplex PCR reads; one entry per CDR3 protein. Here the sample spans 400,000 or so distinct CDR3 sequences, roughly 13% being singletons. This clonotype was seen more than once but under ten times. Inclusion characteristics of ophthalmopathy patients comprised a Clinical Activity Score of at least 3, a NOSPECS grade of at least 4, and duration under 3 months. The diagnostic basis comprised clinical symptoms, serum thyroxine and TRAb, thyroid ultrasound and orbital computed tomography. The CDR3 is 15 amino acids. The V gene's germline CDR1 is LNHNV and CDR2 YYDKDF (reference sequence). V was pared by 0 bases and J by 4 bases, with 10 bases between.

This receptor was obtained from a man aged 50-59 years with Graves' ophthalmopathy. Sequenced: blood. V usage is TRBV15 and J usage is TRBJ1-5; D not resolved. CDR3 sequence reads: CATSRDRPSNQPQHF. The DNA of the CDR3 is TGTGCCACCAGCAGAGATCGGCCCAGTAATCAGCCCCAGCATTTT.